The clone carrying this TCR beta chain has more than one count but fewer than ten. Antigen: not known. This sample stems from a study of CD8 T cells in ankylosing spondylitis. The study's findings and limits: Eight highly homologous variants formed a TCR beta motif that appeared characteristic of ankylosing spondylitis blood.

One entry per CDR3 protein, called by TCRdb with MiXCR from the 5' RACE reads. Among over 400,000 distinct CDR3 sequences listed, 25% to 30% were seen once. The CDR3 is 12 residues long. V shed 5 bases and J shed 3 bases, with 5 bases lying between them. Germline CDR1 KGHSH, CDR2 LQKENI. This TCR was sampled from a male donor with ankylosing spondylitis. Sequencing was done on a sample of blood, either unsorted or a sorted T cell fraction (not recorded which). This chain connects TRBV18 to TRBJ1-5; D unresolved. CDR3 residues: CASSDYNQPQHF. In DNA form, the CDR3 reads TGTGCCAGCTCAGACTACAATCAGCCCCAGCATTTT. Full variable domain (outside the CDR3, taken from reference TRBV18 and TRBJ1-5): NAGVMQNPRHLVRRRGQEARLRCSPMKGHSHVYWYRQLPEEGLKFMVYLQKENIIDESGMPKERFSAEFPKEGPSILRIQQVVRGDSAAYFCASSDYNQPQHFGDGTRLSIL.